The 15 T cell receptor beta chains below all came from one sample that was sequenced in a study of T cells in localized non-small cell lung cancer (dated by TCRdb to 2019 to 2021). To prepare the library, the immunoSEQ multiplex PCR assay was applied. This is the immuneACCESS table as TCRdb keeps it, with only in-frame sequences that have V and J called. A part of the clones is gone; compared with another copy, unresolved V genes explain less than half, and the rest is unexplained. For this sample there are 55,000 to 65,000 clones; 70% to 90% appear just once. The ten largest clones add up to roughly 21% of the sample. The starting material was peripheral blood, obtained before any cancer treatment. The origin of the receptors is a man aged 35 to 70 with stage I squamous cell lung carcinoma.

The rearrangement joins TRBV29-1 to TRBJ2-3, with D perhaps TRBD2 (7 bases). CDR3 length: 16 amino acids. Trimming took 4 bases from V and 1 from J, leaving 18 bases between them. Germline CDR1 SQVTM, CDR2 ANQGSEA. This CDR3 is CSVGGGEVGGTDTQYF. The CDR3 DNA reads as TGCAGCGTTGGGGGGGGCGAGGTAGGCGGCACAGATACGCAGTATTTT.

The J gene is TRBJ2-7, the V gene TRBV6-5, with 7 bases that match TRBD1. The CDR3 contains 12 residues. The V and J ends lost 11 bases and 3 bases, in that order; junction bases with no gene match: 7. Germline V gives CDR1 MNHEY, CDR2 SVGAGI. The CDR3 loop is CAVRQGDYEQYF. The CDR3 DNA follows: TGTGCCGTCCGACAGGGCGACTACGAGCAGTACTTC.

Here the CDR3 reads CASSAPSHTEKLFF. The CDR3 nucleotides are TGTGCCAGCAGTGCCCCAAGCCACACTGAAAAACTGTTTTTT. The chain has TRBV6-1 and TRBJ1-4; D call uncertain. The CDR3 has 14 residues. Germline V lookup: CDR1 MNHNS, CDR2 SASEGT. V lost 4 bases and J lost 7, with 13 bases in between.

This chain links TRBV19 with TRBJ2-1; D gene uncertain. Per the germline V gene, CDR1 is LNHDA and CDR2 is SQIVND (reference sequence). V dropped 5 bases and J dropped 6 bases, with 11 bases sitting between them. This CDR3 spans 13 amino acids. The CDR3, as DNA: TGTGCCAGTAGTGATGGGTTGGGCAATGAGCAGTTCTTC. It translates to CASSDGLGNEQFF.

V is TRBV5-1 and J is TRBJ2-1, with 7 bases aligning to TRBD1. The CDR3 loop spans 16 amino acids. Germline V gene sequence: CDR1 SGHRS, CDR2 YFSETQ. Losses at the gene ends were 4 bases for V and 0 bases for J; bases not matched to a gene: 7. CDR3 DNA sequence: TGCGCCAGCAGCGGATGGGACAGAGGCTCCTACAATGAGCAGTTCTTC. As protein: CASSGWDRGSYNEQFF.

The chain has TRBV2 and TRBJ1-2; perhaps TRBD1 as D (5 bases). The CDR3 spans 9 residues. The germline V gene encodes CDR1 SNHLY and CDR2 FYNNEI. The V end was cut by 9 bases, the J end by 10 bases, with 9 bases between. The CDR3 coding sequence is TGTGCCAGTCGACAGTTCTACACCTTC. Amino acids: CASRQFYTF.

The V gene is TRBV28, the J gene TRBJ2-3; TRBD1 aligns across 8 bases. Germline trimming cut 2 bases from V and 9 bases from J; bases unmatched to any gene: 10. The CDR3 sequence is 15 residues long. The V gene's germline CDR1 is MDHEN and CDR2 SYDVKM. CDR3 bases: TGTGCCAGCAGTTTACGGCCAGGGGGCGCTTCGACGCAGTATTTT. Translating it yields CASSLRPGGASTQYF.

The CDR3 loop is CASSYEGDTDTQYF. The CDR3 DNA reads TGTGCCAGCAGTTACGAGGGGGACACAGATACGCAGTATTTT. The chain couples TRBV6-5 to TRBJ2-3, with D possibly being TRBD1 (6 bases). Germline loops: CDR1 MNHEY, CDR2 SVGAGI. Deletions cut 2 bases from V and 2 bases from J, with 8 bases between. The CDR3 has 14 residues.

The rearrangement joins TRBV5-4 to TRBJ2-5; D is tentatively TRBD1 or TRBD2 (6 bases each). Trimming removed 0 bases at V and 5 bases at J, with 17 bases between. Germline V gene lookup returns CDR1 SGHNT and CDR2 YYREEE (reference sequence). This CDR3 spans 16 amino acids. The CDR3 DNA is TGTGCCAGCAGCTTGGGGGGGGACACCTGGTACGAGACCCAGTACTTC. Its translation is CASSLGGDTWYETQYF.

This clone was recorded once. The chain couples TRBV7-3 to TRBJ1-1; unclear D gene. Trimming took off 0 bases at V and 1 base at J, with 3 bases between the two ends. The CDR3 has 13 amino acids. Germline CDR1 and CDR2: SGHTA and FQGTGA. CDR3 sequence reads: CASSLTGNTEAFF. CDR3 DNA sequence: TGTGCCAGCAGCTTAACGGGGAACACTGAAGCTTTCTTT. The full variable domain, completed using reference TRBV7-3 and TRBJ1-1, is GAGVSQTPSNKVTEKGKYVELRCDPISGHTALYWYRQSLGQGPEFLIYFQGTGAADDSGLPNDRFFAVRPEGSVSTLKIQRTERGDSAVYLCASSLTGNTEAFFGQGTRLTVV.

This chain joins TRBV6-1 and TRBJ1-4; D gene unclear. The V end was cut by 11 bases, the J end by 4 bases, with 8 bases between. Germline CDR1 is MNHNS and CDR2 is SASEGT. This CDR3 region has 11 residues. The DNA for the CDR3 is TGTGCCTGCTACCTTAATGAAAAACTGTTTTTT. It translates to CACYLNEKLFF.

This clone was counted a single time. The chain is built from TRBV18 and TRBJ2-2, with 7 bases matching TRBD1. CDR3 length: 19 amino acids. V dropped 5 bases and J dropped 0; count of bases not matched to a gene: 15. Germline V gene data show CDR1 as KGHSH and CDR2 as LQKENI. The CDR3: CASSFTGTDFFANTGELFF. CDR3 bases: TGTGCCAGCTCATTTACCGGGACAGATTTTTTCGCGAACACCGGGGAGCTGTTTTTT.

This clone has only a few counts. Mismatch with germline at one junction end may stem from a read error. The rearrangement links TRBV7-7 to TRBJ1-1, with D possibly being TRBD1 (6 bases). Germline lookup yields CDR1 SSHAT and CDR2 FNYEAQ (reference sequence). The CDR3 covers 14 residues. CDR3 coding DNA: TGTGCTAGCAGCTCAGGGGTGTTGGACACTGAAGCTTTCTTT. Translating gives CASSSGVLDTEAFF.

CDR3 sequence reads: CAISEGVYKQFF. CDR3 bases: TGTGCCATCAGTGAAGGGGTCTACAAGCAGTTCTTC. The V and J genes are TRBV10-3 and TRBJ2-1, with D possibly matching TRBD1 (5 bases). This CDR3 is 12 amino acids long. Trimming removed 3 bases from V and 11 bases from J, with 11 bases in between. Germline loops: CDR1 ENHRY, CDR2 SYGVKD.

This chain connects TRBV19 to TRBJ1-3; D is unresolved. Trimming cost V 4 bases and J 4 bases, with 11 bases left between them. Per germline, CDR1 LNHDA and CDR2 SQIVND (reference sequence). This CDR3 is 14 amino acids long. In nucleotides, the CDR3 is TGTGCCAGTAGTAGAGAAACAGTCGGAAACACCATATATTTT. Translated, it gives CASSRETVGNTIYF.